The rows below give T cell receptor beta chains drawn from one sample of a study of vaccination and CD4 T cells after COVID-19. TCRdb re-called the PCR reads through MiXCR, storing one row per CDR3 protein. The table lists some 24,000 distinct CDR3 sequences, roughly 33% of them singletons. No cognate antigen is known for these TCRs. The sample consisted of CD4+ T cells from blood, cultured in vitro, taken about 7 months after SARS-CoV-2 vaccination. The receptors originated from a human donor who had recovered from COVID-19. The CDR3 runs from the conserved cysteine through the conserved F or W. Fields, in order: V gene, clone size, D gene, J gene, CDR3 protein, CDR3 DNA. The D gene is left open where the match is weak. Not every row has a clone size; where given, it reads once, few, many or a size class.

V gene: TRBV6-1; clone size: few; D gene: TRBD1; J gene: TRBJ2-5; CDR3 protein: CASTIRTGGGETQYF; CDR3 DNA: TGTGCCAGCACTATTCGGACAGGGGGGGGAGAGACCCAGTACTTC
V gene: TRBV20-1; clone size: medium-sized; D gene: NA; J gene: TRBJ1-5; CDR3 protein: CSARGSPNQPQHF; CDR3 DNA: TGCAGTGCTCGAGGGAGCCCCAATCAGCCCCAGCATTTT
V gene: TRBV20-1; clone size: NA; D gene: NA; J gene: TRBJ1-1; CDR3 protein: CSARLSTGSIEAFF; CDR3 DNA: TGCAGTGCTAGACTCTCGACGGGTAGCATTGAAGCTTTCTTT
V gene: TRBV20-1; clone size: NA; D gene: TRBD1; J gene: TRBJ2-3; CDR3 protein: CSASHLGTGMGDTQYF; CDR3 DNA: TGCAGTGCTAGTCATCTCGGGACAGGGATGGGGGATACGCAGTATTTT
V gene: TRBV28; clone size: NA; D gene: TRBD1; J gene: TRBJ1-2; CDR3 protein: CASSLGQGRLRSYGYTF; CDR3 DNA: TGTGCCAGCAGTTTGGGACAGGGGCGCCTCCGGAGCTATGGCTACACCTTC
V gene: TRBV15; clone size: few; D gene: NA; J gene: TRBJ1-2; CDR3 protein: CATSRVGNYGYTF; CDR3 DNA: TGTGCCACCAGCAGGGTAGGGAACTATGGCTACACCTTC
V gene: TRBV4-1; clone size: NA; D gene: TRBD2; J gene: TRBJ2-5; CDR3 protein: CASSQDAKRTSGSQETQYF; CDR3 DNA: TGCGCCAGCAGCCAAGATGCGAAAAGGACTAGCGGGAGCCAAGAGACCCAGTACTTC
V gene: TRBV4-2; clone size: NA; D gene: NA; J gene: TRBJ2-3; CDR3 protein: CASSQEGRDSTDTQYF; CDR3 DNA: TGTGCCAGCAGCCAAGAAGGGCGGGATTCCACAGATACGCAGTATTTT
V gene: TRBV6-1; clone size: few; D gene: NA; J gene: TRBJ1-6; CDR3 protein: CASKARPGANSPLHF; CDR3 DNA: TGTGCCAGCAAGGCTAGGCCAGGGGCTAATTCACCCCTCCACTTT
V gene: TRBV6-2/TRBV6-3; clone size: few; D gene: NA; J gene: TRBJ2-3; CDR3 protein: CASVGTLEGDTQYF; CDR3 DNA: TGTGCCAGCGTAGGCACACTAGAAGGAGATACGCAGTATTTT
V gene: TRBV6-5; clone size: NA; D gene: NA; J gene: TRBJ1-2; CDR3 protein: CASSYSPSNYGYTF; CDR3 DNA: TGTGCCAGCAGTTACTCACCGTCTAACTATGGCTACACCTTC
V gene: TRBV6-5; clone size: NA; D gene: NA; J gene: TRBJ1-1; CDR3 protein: CASSSWDGLNTEAFF; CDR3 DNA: TGTGCCAGCAGTTCCTGGGACGGATTGAACACTGAAGCTTTCTTT
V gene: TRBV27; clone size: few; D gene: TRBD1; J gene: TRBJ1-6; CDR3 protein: CASRGQVINSPLHF; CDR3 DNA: TGTGCCAGCAGAGGACAGGTCATTAATTCACCCCTCCACTTT
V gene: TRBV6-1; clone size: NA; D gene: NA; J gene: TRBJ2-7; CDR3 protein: CASSLTTGYEQYF; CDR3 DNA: TGTGCCAGCAGCTTAACTACAGGCTACGAGCAGTACTTC
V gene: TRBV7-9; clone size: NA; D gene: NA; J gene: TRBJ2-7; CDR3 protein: CASSPRTDPTYEQYF; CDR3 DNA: TGTGCCAGCAGCCCACGGACAGACCCAACCTACGAGCAGTACTTC
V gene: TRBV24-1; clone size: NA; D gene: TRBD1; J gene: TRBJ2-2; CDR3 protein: CATSDLAGGDTGELFF; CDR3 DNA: TGTGCCACCAGTGATTTGGCAGGGGGCGACACCGGGGAGCTGTTTTTT
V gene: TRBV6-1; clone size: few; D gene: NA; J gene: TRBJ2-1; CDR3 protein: CASSLKGQYNEQFF; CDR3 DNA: TGTGCCAGCAGTCTAAAAGGACAGTACAATGAGCAGTTCTTC
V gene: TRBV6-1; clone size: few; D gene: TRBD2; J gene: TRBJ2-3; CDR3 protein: CATGGIGGGRGDTQYF; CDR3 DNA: TGTGCCACAGGAGGAATAGGAGGCGGGAGGGGAGATACGCAGTATTTT
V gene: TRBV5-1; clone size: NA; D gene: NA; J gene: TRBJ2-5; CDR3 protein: CASSLEAETQYF; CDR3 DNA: TGCGCCAGCAGCTTGGAGGCGGAGACCCAGTACTTC
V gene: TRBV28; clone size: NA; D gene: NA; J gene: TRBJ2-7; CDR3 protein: CASSGVAQGEQYF; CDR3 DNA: TGTGCCAGCAGCGGAGTGGCGCAGGGGGAGCAGTACTTC
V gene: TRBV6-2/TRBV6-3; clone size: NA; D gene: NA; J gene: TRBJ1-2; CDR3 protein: CASSYLYGYTF; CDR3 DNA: TGTGCCAGCAGTTACTTATACGGCTACACCTTC
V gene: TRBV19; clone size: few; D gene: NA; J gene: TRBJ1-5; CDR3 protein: CASGGSNQPQHF; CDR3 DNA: TGTGCCAGTGGGGGGAGCAATCAGCCCCAGCATTTT
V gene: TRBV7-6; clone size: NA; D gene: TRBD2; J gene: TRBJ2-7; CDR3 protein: CASSLGLAGEAYEQYF; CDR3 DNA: TGTGCCAGCAGCTTAGGACTAGCGGGAGAAGCTTACGAGCAGTACTTC
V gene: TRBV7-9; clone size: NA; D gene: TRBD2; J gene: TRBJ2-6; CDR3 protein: CASSKKRGNSGANVLTF; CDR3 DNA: TGTGCCAGCAGCAAAAAGCGGGGTAACTCTGGGGCCAACGTCCTGACTTTC
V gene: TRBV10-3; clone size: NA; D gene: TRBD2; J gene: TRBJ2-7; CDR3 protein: CAISEGLAGYYEQYF; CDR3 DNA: TGTGCCATCAGTGAGGGACTAGCGGGATATTACGAGCAGTACTTC
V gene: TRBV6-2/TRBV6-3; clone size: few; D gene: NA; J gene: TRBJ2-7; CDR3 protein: CASSPSYEQYF; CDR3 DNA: TGTGCCAGCAGCCCATCCTACGAGCAGTACTTC
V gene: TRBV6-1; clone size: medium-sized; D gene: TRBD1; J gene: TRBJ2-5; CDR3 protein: CASRAQGARETQYF; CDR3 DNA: TGTGCCAGCAGGGCACAGGGGGCCAGGGAGACCCAGTACTTC
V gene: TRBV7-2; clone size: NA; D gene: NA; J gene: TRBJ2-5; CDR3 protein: CASSRSLPQETQYF; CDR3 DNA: TGTGCCAGCAGCCGGTCACTTCCACAAGAGACCCAGTACTTC
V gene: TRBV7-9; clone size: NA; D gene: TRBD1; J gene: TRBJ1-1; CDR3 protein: CASSFQQGDTEAFF; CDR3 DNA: TGTGCCAGCAGCTTCCAACAGGGGGACACTGAAGCTTTCTTT
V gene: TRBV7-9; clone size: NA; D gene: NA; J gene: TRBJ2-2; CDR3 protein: CASSLVSTNTGELFF; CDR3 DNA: TGTGCCAGCAGCTTAGTAAGCACTAACACCGGGGAGCTGTTTTTT
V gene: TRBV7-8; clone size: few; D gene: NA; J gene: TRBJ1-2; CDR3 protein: CASSLRTVSNYGYTF; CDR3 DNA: TGTGCCAGCAGCTTAAGGACAGTATCTAACTATGGCTACACCTTC